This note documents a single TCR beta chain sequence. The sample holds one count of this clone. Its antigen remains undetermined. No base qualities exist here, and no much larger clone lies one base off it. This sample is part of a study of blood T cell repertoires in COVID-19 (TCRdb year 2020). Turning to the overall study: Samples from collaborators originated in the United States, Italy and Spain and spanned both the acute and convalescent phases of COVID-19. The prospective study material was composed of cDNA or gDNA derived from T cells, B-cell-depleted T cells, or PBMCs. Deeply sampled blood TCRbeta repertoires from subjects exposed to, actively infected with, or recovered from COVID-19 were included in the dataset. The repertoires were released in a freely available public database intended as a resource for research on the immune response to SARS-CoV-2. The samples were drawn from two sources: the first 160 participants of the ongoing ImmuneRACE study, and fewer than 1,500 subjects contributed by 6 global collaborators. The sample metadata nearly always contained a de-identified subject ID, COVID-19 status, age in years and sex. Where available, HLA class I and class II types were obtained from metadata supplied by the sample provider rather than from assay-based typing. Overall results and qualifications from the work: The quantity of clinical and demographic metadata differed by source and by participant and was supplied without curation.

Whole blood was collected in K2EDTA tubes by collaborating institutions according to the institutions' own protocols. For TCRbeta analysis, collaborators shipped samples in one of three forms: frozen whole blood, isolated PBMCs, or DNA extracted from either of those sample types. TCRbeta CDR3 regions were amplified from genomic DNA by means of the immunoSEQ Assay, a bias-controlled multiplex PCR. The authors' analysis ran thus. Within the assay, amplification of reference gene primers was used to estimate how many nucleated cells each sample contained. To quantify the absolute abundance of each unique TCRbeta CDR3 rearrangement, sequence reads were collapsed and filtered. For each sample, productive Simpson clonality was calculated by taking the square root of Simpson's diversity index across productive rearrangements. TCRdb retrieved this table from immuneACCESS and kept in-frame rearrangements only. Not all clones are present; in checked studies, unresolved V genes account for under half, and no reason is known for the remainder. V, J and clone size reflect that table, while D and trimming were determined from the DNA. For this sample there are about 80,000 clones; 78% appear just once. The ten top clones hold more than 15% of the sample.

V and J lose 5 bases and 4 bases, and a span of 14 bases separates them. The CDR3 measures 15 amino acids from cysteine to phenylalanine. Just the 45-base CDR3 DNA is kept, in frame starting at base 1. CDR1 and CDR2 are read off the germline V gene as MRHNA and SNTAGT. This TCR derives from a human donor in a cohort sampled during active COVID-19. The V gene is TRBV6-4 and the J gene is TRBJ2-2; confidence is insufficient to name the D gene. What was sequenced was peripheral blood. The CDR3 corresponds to CASSTHYLGTGELFF. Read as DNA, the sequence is TGTGCCAGCAGTACCCACTACCTGGGCACCGGGGAGCTGTTTTTT.